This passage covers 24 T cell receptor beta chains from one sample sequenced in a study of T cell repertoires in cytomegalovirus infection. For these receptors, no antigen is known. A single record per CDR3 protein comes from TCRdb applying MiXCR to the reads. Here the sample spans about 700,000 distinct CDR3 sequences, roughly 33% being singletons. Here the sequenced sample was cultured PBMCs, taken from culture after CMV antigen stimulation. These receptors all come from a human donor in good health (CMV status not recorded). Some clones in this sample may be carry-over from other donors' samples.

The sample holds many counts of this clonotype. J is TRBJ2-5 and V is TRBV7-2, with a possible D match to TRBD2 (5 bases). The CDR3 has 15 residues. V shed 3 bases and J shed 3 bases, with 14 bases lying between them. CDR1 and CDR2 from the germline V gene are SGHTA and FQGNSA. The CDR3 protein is CASSLMRVGKETQYF. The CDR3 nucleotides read TGTGCCAGCAGCTTGATGAGGGTTGGTAAAGAGACCCAGTACTTC.

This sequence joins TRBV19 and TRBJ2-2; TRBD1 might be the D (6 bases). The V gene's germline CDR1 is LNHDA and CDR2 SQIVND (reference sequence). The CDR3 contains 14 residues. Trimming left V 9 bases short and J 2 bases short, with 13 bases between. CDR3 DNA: TGTGCCAGCACACAGGGTATTAACACCGGGGAGCTGTTTTTT. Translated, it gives CASTQGINTGELFF.

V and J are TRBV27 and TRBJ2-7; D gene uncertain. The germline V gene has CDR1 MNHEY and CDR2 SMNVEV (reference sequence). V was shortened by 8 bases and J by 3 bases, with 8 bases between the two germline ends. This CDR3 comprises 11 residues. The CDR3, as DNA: TGTGCCAGCCATAACAACTACGAGCAGTACTTC. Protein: CASHNNYEQYF.

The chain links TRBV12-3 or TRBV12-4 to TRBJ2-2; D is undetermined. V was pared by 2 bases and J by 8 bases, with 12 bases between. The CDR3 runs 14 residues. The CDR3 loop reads CASSLQGSAGELFF. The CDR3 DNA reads TGTGCCAGCAGTTTACAAGGCTCTGCAGGGGAGCTGTTTTTT.

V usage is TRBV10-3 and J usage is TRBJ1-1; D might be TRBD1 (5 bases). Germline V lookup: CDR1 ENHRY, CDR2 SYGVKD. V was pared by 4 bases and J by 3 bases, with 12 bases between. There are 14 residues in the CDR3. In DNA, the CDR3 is TGTGCCATCAGTGGAGGTTGGGGGGACACTGAAGCTTTCTTT. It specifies CAISGGWGDTEAFF.

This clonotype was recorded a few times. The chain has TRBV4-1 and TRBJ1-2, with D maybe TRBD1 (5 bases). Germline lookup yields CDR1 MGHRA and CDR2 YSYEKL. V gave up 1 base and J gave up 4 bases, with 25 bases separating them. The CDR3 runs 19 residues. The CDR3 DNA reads TGCGCCAGCAGCCAAGCTTCGGGGGTTGCGTCCTATGCTCCCTATGGCTACACCTTC. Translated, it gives CASSQASGVASYAPYGYTF.

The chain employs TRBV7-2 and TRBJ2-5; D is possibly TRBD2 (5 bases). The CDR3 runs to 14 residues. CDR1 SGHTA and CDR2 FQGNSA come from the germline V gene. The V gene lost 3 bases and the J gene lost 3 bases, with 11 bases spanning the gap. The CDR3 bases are TGTGCCAGCAGCTTCGGCGGAGGAGAAGAGACCCAGTACTTC. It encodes CASSFGGGEETQYF.

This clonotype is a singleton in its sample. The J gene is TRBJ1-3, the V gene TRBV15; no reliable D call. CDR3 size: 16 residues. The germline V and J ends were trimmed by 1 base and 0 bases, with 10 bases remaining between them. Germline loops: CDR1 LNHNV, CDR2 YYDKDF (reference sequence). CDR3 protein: CATSRVGRSSGNTIYF. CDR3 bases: TGTGCCACCAGCAGAGTGGGCCGCAGCTCTGGAAACACCATATATTTT.

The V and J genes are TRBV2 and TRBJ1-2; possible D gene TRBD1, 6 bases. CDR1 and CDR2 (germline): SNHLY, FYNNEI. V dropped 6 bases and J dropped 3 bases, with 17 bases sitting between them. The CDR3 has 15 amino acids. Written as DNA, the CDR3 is TGTGCCAGCAGAGCTGAGCCAGGGGAGTACTATGGCTACACCTTC. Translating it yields CASRAEPGEYYGYTF.

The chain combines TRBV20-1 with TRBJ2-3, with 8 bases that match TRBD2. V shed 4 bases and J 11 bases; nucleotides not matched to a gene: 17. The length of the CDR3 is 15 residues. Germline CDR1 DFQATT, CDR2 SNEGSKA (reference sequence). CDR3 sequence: CSAIEPGLDPLVQYF. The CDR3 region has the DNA TGCAGTGCTATTGAACCGGGACTAGACCCACTTGTGCAGTATTTT.

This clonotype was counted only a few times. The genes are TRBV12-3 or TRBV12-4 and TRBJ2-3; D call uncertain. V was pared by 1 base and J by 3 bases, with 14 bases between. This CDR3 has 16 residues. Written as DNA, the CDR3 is TGTGCCAGCAGTTTAGATATACTACGGGCTACAGATACGCAGTATTTT. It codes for CASSLDILRATDTQYF.

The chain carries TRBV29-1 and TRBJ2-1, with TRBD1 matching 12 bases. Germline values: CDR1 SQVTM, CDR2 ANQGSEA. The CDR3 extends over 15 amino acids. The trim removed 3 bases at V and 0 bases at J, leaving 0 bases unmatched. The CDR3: CSVEGQGASYNEQFF. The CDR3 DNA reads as TGCAGCGTTGAGGGACAGGGGGCCTCCTACAATGAGCAGTTCTTC.

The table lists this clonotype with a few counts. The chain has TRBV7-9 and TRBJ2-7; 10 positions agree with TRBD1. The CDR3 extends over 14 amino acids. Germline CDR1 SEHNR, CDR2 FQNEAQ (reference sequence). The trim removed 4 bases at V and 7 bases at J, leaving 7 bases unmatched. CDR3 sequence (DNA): TGTGCCAGCAGCTCAGGACAGGGGGTGAAGGAGCAGTACTTC. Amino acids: CASSSGQGVKEQYF.

CDR3 coding DNA: TGTGCCAGCAGCTCCCCTGGGTGCACAGATACGCAGTATTTT. Amino acids: CASSSPGCTDTQYF. The gene calls are TRBV7-9 and TRBJ2-3; D gene unclear. V was pared by 4 bases and J by 1 base, with 9 bases between. Per the germline V gene, CDR1 is SEHNR and CDR2 is FQNEAQ (reference sequence). The CDR3 loop spans 14 amino acids. The variable domain in full, completed from reference TRBV7-9 and TRBJ2-3, reads DTGVSQNPRHKITKRGQNVTFRCDPISEHNRLYWYRQTLGQGPEFLTYFQNEAQLEKSRLLSDRFSAERPKGSFSTLEIQRTEQGDSAMYLCASSSPGCTDTQYFGPGTRLTVL.

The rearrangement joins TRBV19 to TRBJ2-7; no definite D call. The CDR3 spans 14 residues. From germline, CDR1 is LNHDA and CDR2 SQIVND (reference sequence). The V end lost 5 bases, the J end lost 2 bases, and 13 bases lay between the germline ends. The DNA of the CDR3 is TGTGCCAGTAGTTCGAAGCCCCAGACCTACGAGCAGTACTTC. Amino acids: CASSSKPQTYEQYF. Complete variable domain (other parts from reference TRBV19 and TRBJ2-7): DGGITQSPKYLFRKEGQNVTLSCEQNLNHDAMYWYRQDPGQGLRLIYYSQIVNDFQKGDIAEGYSVSREKKESFPLTVTSAQKNPTAFYLCASSSKPQTYEQYFGPGTRLTVT.

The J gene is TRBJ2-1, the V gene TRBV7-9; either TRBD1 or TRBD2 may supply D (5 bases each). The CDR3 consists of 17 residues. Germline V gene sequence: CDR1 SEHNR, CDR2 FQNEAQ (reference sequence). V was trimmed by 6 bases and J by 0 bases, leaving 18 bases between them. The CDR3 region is CASRIKMGESSYNEQFF. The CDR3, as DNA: TGTGCCAGCAGGATCAAAATGGGGGAAAGCTCCTACAATGAGCAGTTCTTC.

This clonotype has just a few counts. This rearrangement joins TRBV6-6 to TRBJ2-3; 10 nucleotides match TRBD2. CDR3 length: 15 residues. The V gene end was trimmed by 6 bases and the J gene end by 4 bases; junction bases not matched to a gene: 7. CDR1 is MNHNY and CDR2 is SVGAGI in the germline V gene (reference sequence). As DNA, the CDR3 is TGTGCCAGCAGATCTAGCGGGAGTGTCCCAGATACGCAGTATTTT. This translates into CASRSSGSVPDTQYF.

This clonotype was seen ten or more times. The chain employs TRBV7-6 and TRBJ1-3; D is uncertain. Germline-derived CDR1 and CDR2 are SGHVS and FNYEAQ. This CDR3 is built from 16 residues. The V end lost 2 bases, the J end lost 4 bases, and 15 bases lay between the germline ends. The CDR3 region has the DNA TGTGCCAGCAGCTTATCAGGCAGGCGACTAGGAAACACCATATATTTT. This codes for CASSLSGRRLGNTIYF.

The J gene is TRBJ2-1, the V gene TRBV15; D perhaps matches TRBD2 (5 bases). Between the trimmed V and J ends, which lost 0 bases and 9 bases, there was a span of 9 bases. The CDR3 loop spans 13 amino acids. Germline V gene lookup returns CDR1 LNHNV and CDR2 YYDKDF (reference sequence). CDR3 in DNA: TGTGCCACCAGCAGAGATTCGGCGGGTGAGCAGTTCTTC. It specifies CATSRDSAGEQFF.

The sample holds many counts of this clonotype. The CDR3 reads CASSLTGSHNEQFF. CDR3 coding DNA: TGTGCCAGCAGCTTAACGGGATCCCACAATGAGCAGTTCTTC. J is TRBJ2-1 and V is TRBV7-8; TRBD2 is a possible D gene (5 bases). The CDR3 loop spans 14 amino acids. Trimming cost V 2 bases and J 5 bases, with 10 bases left between them. Per the germline V gene, CDR1 is SGHVS and CDR2 is FQNEAQ.

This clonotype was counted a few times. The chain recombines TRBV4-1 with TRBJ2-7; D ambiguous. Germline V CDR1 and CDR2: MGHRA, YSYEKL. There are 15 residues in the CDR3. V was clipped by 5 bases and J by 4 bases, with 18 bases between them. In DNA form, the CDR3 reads TGCGCCAGCAGCAACCCTGGGGTAGTCGTTTACGAGCAGTACTTC. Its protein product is CASSNPGVVVYEQYF.

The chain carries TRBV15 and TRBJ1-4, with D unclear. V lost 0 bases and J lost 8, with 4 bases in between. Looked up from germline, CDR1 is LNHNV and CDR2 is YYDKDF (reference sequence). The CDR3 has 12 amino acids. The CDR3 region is CATSRDQEKLFF. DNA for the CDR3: TGTGCCACCAGCAGAGATCAGGAAAAACTGTTTTTT.

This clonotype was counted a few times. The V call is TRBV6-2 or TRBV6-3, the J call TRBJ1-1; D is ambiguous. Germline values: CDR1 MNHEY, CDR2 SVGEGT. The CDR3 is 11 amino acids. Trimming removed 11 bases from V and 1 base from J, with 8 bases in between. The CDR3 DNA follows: TGTGCCTCCCATACGAACACTGAAGCTTTCTTT. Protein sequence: CASHTNTEAFF.

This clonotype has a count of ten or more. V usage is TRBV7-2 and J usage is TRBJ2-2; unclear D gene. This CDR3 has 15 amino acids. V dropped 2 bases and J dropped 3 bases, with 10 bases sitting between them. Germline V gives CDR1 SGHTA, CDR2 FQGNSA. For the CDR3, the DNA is TGTGCCAGCAGCTTATGGCGATCGGACACCGGGGAGCTGTTTTTT. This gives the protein CASSLWRSDTGELFF.